The 21 T cell receptor beta chains in this list originate from one sample, sequenced in a study of tumor-infiltrating lymphocytes in primary liver carcinoma. With about 470 ng total RNA as template and a constant-region primer, TCR beta cDNA was made. Libraries of TCR beta came from three nested multiplex PCR rounds with slightly modified ARM-PCR. Each of the first two PCR rounds ran roughly 9 cycles with TRBV1-TRBV30 forward and C-beta reverse primers. TCRdb re-called the multiplex PCR reads with MiXCR, one entry per CDR3 protein. The data contain fewer than 70,000 distinct CDR3 sequences, about two thirds of them seen just once; the ten biggest clones take up 55% to 70%. Co-extraction yielded RNA and DNA from roughly 21-30 mg of unsorted bulk tissue. The sample taken for sequencing was liver tumor tissue from sampling region 2. Described subset: tumor region T2, inferior pole. These receptor sequences come from a man aged 40-49 years with primary liver carcinoma and hepatitis B virus infection.

This rearrangement joins TRBV6-5 to TRBJ2-2; 8 nucleotides line up with TRBD1. CDR1 and CDR2 from the germline V gene are MNHEY and SVGAGI. J was trimmed by 1 base and V by 5 bases; bases with no gene match: 12. The CDR3 extends over 18 amino acids. The DNA of the CDR3 is TGTGCCAGCAGTCCGGGACAGGCTGGTATTAAGAACACCGGGGAGCTGTTTTTT. Amino acids: CASSPGQAGIKNTGELFF.

This clonotype was seen more than once but under ten times. The CDR3 ends on some other residue instead of the conserved phenylalanine or tryptophan, so this is likely a read error. The rearrangement uses TRBV28 and TRBJ1-5; D not certain. The length of the CDR3 is 14 residues. CDR1 and CDR2 from the germline V gene are MDHEN and SYDVKM. The CDR3 bases are TGTGGCAGCAGGTTGGTACAGAGCAATCAGCCCCAGCATCTT. This translates into CGSRLVQSNQPQHL.

This clonotype occurred a few times. Mismatch with germline at one junction end may stem from a read error. V gene TRBV5-1 combines with J gene TRBJ2-3; D is unresolved. CDR3 length equals 14 residues. Germline V lookup: CDR1 SGHRS, CDR2 YFSETQ. The CDR3 protein is CASSLGHNTETQYF. The DNA of the CDR3 is TGCGCCAGCAGCTTGGGACATAACACAGAAACGCAGTATTTT.

In this sample, this clonotype turned up once. The conserved closing phenylalanine or tryptophan is absent in this CDR3, likely reflecting a read error. This chain uses TRBV4-1 with TRBJ2-7, with TRBD2 matching over 13 bases. CDR3 length: 17 amino acids. Germline CDR1 MGHRA, CDR2 YSYEKL. J gave up 3 bases and V 0 bases, and 5 bases lay outside the gene matches. CDR3 DNA sequence: TGCGCCAGCAGCCAAGAAAGGACTAGCGGGAGTATCTACGAGCAGTACATC. Translated, it gives CASSQERTSGSIYEQYI.

This clonotype was recorded once. The CDR3 coding sequence is TGTGCCAGCAGCCAAGAAGTAGGATCCTACGAGCAGTACTTC. Translating it yields CASSQEVGSYEQYF. The chain combines TRBV4-2 with TRBJ2-7; D remains ambiguous. The CDR3 runs 14 residues. In germline, CDR1 is LGHNA, CDR2 YNFKEQ. With 0 bases removed from V and 1 base from J, the gap between germline ends came to 7 bases.

Points on this clonotype: This CDR3 fails to terminate in the conserved phenylalanine or tryptophan, so it likely reflects a read error. Because the CDR3's place on the DNA is in doubt, the DNA is left out and the CDR3 is given as listed by TCRdb. J is TRBJ2-5 and V is TRBV11-2; the DNA was not compared with TRBD1, the D call given in the table. 16 amino acids form the CDR3, both terminal residues included. Germline V CDR1 and CDR2: SGHAT, FQNNGV. This CDR3 is CASSQAPDGGKETHYL.

A note on this clonotype: The junction differs from germline at one of its ends, possibly a read error. This chain joins TRBV6-1 and TRBJ2-6; D possibly matches TRBD1 or TRBD2 (5 bases each). CDR1 MNHNS and CDR2 SASEGT come from the germline V gene. The CDR3 consists of 15 residues. CDR3 DNA sequence: TGTGCCAGCAGTGATAGGGGAGTTGGGTCCAACGTCCTGACTTTC. As protein: CASSDRGVGSNVLTF.

This clonotype turned up a few times. Lacking the conserved final phenylalanine or tryptophan, this CDR3 likely reflects a read error. J is TRBJ2-3 and V is TRBV11-1; D may match TRBD1 or TRBD2 (5 bases each). The V end lost 7 bases, the J end lost 1 base, and 27 bases lay between the germline ends. CDR3 length: 19 residues. Germline V gives CDR1 SGHAT, CDR2 FQDESV (reference sequence). The CDR3 here is CASISGGSSVGARTDTQYL. The CDR3 DNA reads TGTGCCAGCATCTCTGGGGGAAGCTCTGTTGGAGCCCGCACAGATACGCAGTATCTT.

This clonotype was counted many times. The J gene is TRBJ2-7, the V gene TRBV11-2; possible D gene TRBD2, 5 bases. V lost 7 bases and J 3 bases, leaving 16 bases between the germline ends. The CDR3 totals 14 residues. Looked up from germline, CDR1 is SGHAT and CDR2 is FQNNGV. The CDR3: CASTLEYGDYEQYF. CDR3 coding DNA: TGTGCCAGCACCCTAGAGTACGGGGACTACGAGCAGTACTTC.

The V call is TRBV11-2, the J call TRBJ2-3; the match to TRBD2 covers 8 bases. V lost 8 bases, J lost 5 bases, and 9 bases stayed unmatched. The CDR3 is made up of 14 amino acids. Germline assignment: CDR1 SGHAT and CDR2 FQNNGV. CDR3 sequence: CASGPGTRLDTQYF. CDR3 sequence (DNA): TGTGCCAGCGGCCCCGGGACTAGACTAGATACGCAGTATTTT.

This clonotype was picked up many times. V and J are TRBV12-3 or TRBV12-4 and TRBJ2-3; 7 bases are shared with TRBD1. The ends lost 1 base at V and 0 bases at J; junction bases unmatched: 4. The CDR3 totals 16 residues. CDR3 sequence (DNA): TGTGCCAGCAGTTTAGACAGACAGGGAAGCACAGATACGCAGTATTTT. Its translation is CASSLDRQGSTDTQYF.

Note on this clonotype: This sequence may be a read error, since a much larger clone differs from it by one base. The rearrangement links TRBV5-5 to TRBJ2-5, with TRBD2 as a possible D gene (6 bases). CDR3 length: 14 amino acids. V was cut by 6 bases and J by 4 bases, with 16 bases left in between. Germline V gives CDR1 SGHKS, CDR2 YYEKEE (reference sequence). Written as DNA, the CDR3 is TGTGCCAGCAACTCGAAGACTAGGGGAGAGACCCAGTACTTC. It translates to CASNSKTRGETQYF.

The rearrangement links TRBV7-9 to TRBJ1-6; 7 nucleotides line up with TRBD1. This CDR3 spans 16 amino acids. The germline CDR1 and CDR2 sequences are SEHNR and FQNEAQ (reference sequence). The CDR3: CDGSPRQGVGDSPLHF. DNA of the CDR3: TGTGACGGCAGCCCCCGACAGGGAGTAGGGGATTCACCCCTCCACTTT.

Points on this clonotype: This may come from a read error, since a much larger clone is one base off. The rearrangement links TRBV28 to TRBJ2-1; D is perhaps TRBD1 (6 bases). There are 11 residues in the CDR3. The germline V gene has CDR1 MDHEN and CDR2 SYDVKM. CDR3 protein: CACSRQVEQFF. The CDR3 nucleotides are TGTGCCTGCAGTCGACAGGTTGAGCAGTTCTTC.

This clonotype was recorded a few times. The gene calls are TRBV24-1 and TRBJ2-5; tentatively, D is TRBD1 or TRBD2 (6 bases each). Between the trimmed V and J ends, which lost 4 bases and 1 base, there was a span of 12 bases. This CDR3 comprises 15 residues. Germline CDR1 reads KGHDR; CDR2 reads SFDVKD. CDR3 in DNA: TGTGCCACCAGTGAGGGGGGCCAGGGCCAAGAGACCCAGTACTTC. Its protein is CATSEGGQGQETQYF.

Comments on this clonotype: This may come from a read error, since a much larger clone is one base off. The rearrangement uses TRBV29-1 and TRBJ1-1; TRBD1 might be the D (5 bases). The CDR3 runs 13 residues. Germline V gene lookup returns CDR1 SQVTM and CDR2 ANQGSEA. CDR3 amino acids: CSVKAGTNTGAFF. The DNA for the CDR3 is TGCAGCGTTAAAGCAGGGACGAACACTGGAGCTTTCTTT.

On this clonotype itself: Because the CDR3 is missing its conserved closing phenylalanine or tryptophan, this is likely a read error. This rearrangement joins TRBV12-3 or TRBV12-4 to TRBJ2-7; 9 bases map to TRBD2. This CDR3 is built from 12 residues. CDR3 DNA sequence: TGTGCTAGCGCAGCGGGAGGCAATGTGCAGTACTGC. As protein: CASAAGGNVQYC.

To note about this clonotype: The CDR3 end shows no conserved phenylalanine or tryptophan, and so a read error is likely. V and J are TRBV7-8 and TRBJ1-2, with 7 bases lining up with TRBD1. The CDR3 covers 15 residues. Germline assignment: CDR1 SGHVS and CDR2 FQNEAQ. J lost 1 base, V lost 6 bases, and 8 bases had no gene match. The CDR3 region is CASSPRTGVNYGYTI. DNA for the CDR3: TGTGCCAGCAGTCCCCGGACAGGAGTTAACTATGGCTACACCATC.

This clonotype has ten or more counts. This chain uses TRBV28 with TRBJ2-7, with 11 bases fitting TRBD2. The CDR3 totals 14 residues. Germline V lookup: CDR1 MDHEN, CDR2 SYDVKM. V lost 3 bases, J lost 3 bases, and 1 base stayed unmatched. The CDR3 DNA reads as TGTGCCAGCAGTTTTCTAGCGGGAGGCTACGAGCAGTACTTC. It yields the protein CASSFLAGGYEQYF.

In regard to this clonotype: Because the CDR3 is missing its conserved closing phenylalanine or tryptophan, this is likely a read error. The rearrangement uses TRBV5-1 and TRBJ1-2; D not resolved. The CDR3 consists of 13 residues. Germline CDR1 reads SGHRS; CDR2 reads YFSETQ. This chain's CDR3 is CTSSSTNAIGYTI. The CDR3 DNA reads TGCACTAGCAGTTCGACCAACGCTATCGGCTACACCATC.

The rearrangement links TRBV4-2 to TRBJ2-3; TRBD2 matches 7 bases. CDR1 is LGHNA and CDR2 is YNFKEQ in the germline V gene. CDR3 length: 18 residues. The J segment lost 3 bases and the V segment lost 7 bases, leaving 19 bases of the junction unmatched. Written as DNA, the CDR3 is TGTGCCAGCAACCAGGTGGCGCTTCTAGCGGAAGCGACAGATACGCAGTATTTT. As protein: CASNQVALLAEATDTQYF.